These T cell receptor beta chains were read from a single sample in a study of T cell changes during pregnancy in multiple sclerosis. The method was immunoSEQ multiplex PCR; TCRdb's version includes in-frame clones alone and lacks a portion of them. The profile shows 30,000 to 45,000 clones, 80% to 95% of them singletons. The material was CD4+ T cells from peripheral blood mononuclear cells, obtained in the third trimester of pregnancy. The receptors were gathered from a female donor in good health, enrolled as a control in a pregnancy study. CDR3s include the opening cysteine and the closing phenylalanine or tryptophan. The D gene is left open where the match is weak. Expanded clones get a size class; other rows say once, few or many, or leave the size out.

J,size,D,V,CDR3,DNA
TRBJ2-5,.,.,TRBV6-5,CASSYSNNQETQYF,TGTGCCAGCAGTTACTCGAACAACCAAGAGACCCAGTACTTC
TRBJ2-7,.,TRBD2,TRBV5-4,CASSLGGGGSSYEQYF,TGTGCCAGCAGCTTGGGGGGCGGGGGAAGCTCCTACGAGCAGTACTTC
TRBJ2-7,once,.,TRBV6-5,CASSYSWTETYEQYF,TGTGCCAGCAGTTACTCTTGGACAGAGACCTACGAGCAGTACTTC
TRBJ1-1,.,.,TRBV28,CASSPTTGGTEAFF,TGTGCCAGCAGTCCAACGACAGGCGGGACTGAAGCTTTCTTT
TRBJ2-7,.,.,TRBV25-1,CASSESGFPDGYEQYF,TGTGCCAGCAGTGAATCGGGTTTCCCCGATGGGTACGAGCAGTACTTC
TRBJ2-3,.,.,TRBV5-5,CASSRAGQNWADTQYF,TGTGCCAGCAGCCGAGCCGGACAGAACTGGGCAGATACGCAGTATTTT
TRBJ2-7,.,.,TRBV6-5,CASSRQGGEQYF,TGTGCCAGCAGCCGACAGGGAGGCGAGCAGTACTTC
TRBJ2-5,.,TRBD2,TRBV4-1,CASSQDARRGQETQYF,TGCGCCAGCAGCCAAGATGCTCGGCGGGGGCAAGAGACCCAGTACTTC
TRBJ2-3,.,TRBD2,TRBV4-3,CASSQSVAGGATDTQYF,TGCGCCAGCAGCCAGAGTGTAGCGGGGGGAGCTACAGATACGCAGTATTTT
TRBJ2-2,.,TRBD2,TRBV7-2,CASSLSGGFTGELFF,TGTGCCAGCAGCTTAAGCGGGGGGTTCACCGGGGAGCTGTTTTTT
TRBJ1-2,.,.,TRBV6-5,CASSPILSDGYTF,TGTGCCAGCAGTCCCATCTTATCGGATGGCTACACCTTC
TRBJ1-5,.,.,TRBV6-1,CASQGNGRDQPQHF,TGTGCCAGCCAGGGTAATGGGAGGGATCAGCCCCAGCATTTT
TRBJ1-2,.,TRBD1,TRBV19,CATKLTGGASGYTF,TGTGCCACCAAACTGACAGGGGGCGCGTCTGGCTACACCTTC
TRBJ2-3,.,TRBD2,TRBV6-1,CASSEAIGGDTQYF,TGTGCCAGCAGTGAAGCGATCGGGGGGGATACGCAGTATTTT
TRBJ1-1,.,.,TRBV18,CASSFTGIGTEAFF,TGTGCCAGCTCCTTTACAGGGATTGGCACTGAAGCTTTCTTT
TRBJ1-6,.,TRBD1,TRBV7-2,CASSLGGQGYSPLHF,TGTGCCAGCAGCTTGGGGGGACAGGGTTATTCACCCCTCCACTTT